This T cell receptor beta chain was profiled in a study of T cells in Graves' hyperthyroidism and ophthalmopathy (dated by TCRdb to between 2018 and 2020). About the study as a whole: To identify TCR V-J signatures that set the groups apart, the researchers used a discovery cohort of 100 patients, made up of fewer than 50 with Graves' ophthalmopathy and 57 with stable Graves' hyperthyroidism. Whether ophthalmopathy could be predicted prospectively was tested in an independent validation cohort made up of approximately 19 hyperthyroidism patients plus 17 patients who later progressed to ophthalmopathy. The 100 discovery patients were randomly divided into training and test sets at a 7:3 ratio. In addition, the study compared T-cell repertoires in thyroid tissue and in blood from five or six Graves' hyperthyroidism patients. After sampling, hyperthyroidism patients received methimazole starting at 30 mg daily, and ophthalmopathy patients received high-dose intravenous methylprednisolone. TCR Vbeta CDR3 sequencing of 120 to 150 peripheral blood samples (fewer than 45 ophthalmopathy, approximately 80 hyperthyroidism and some 17 progressor patients) is reported in the paper. Overall results and qualifications from the work: In validation, the model predicted progression to ophthalmopathy with approximately 71% sensitivity and less than 80% specificity, a median of approximately 6.7 months before onset. Sample size was not statistically predetermined, and investigators were not blinded to group allocation. Most expanded thyroid clonotypes (frequency above 0.001) were also detected in blood, a finding suggesting that blood repertoires may reflect thyroid immune responses. A 13 V-J signature model separated ophthalmopathy from stable hyperthyroidism, with approximately 87% sensitivity and roughly 81% specificity in cross-validation and 80%/75% in testing.

Of note for this clonotype: The clone's antigen remains unknown. Base qualities were left out, and no much larger clone turns up one base away.

The study excluded patients with uncontrolled infections, other autoimmune diseases, pregnancy or lactation. Diagnoses were based on clinical symptoms, serum thyroxine and TRAb, thyroid ultrasound and orbital computed tomography. Total RNA was extracted using Trizol reagent, and RNA quality was assessed on an Agilent 2100 Bioanalyzer. The V end loses 6 bases and the J end loses 5 bases, and a stretch of 7 bases separates them. The CDR3 holds 11 amino acids from the cysteine to the phenylalanine. Just CDR3 DNA is preserved here, 33 bases in frame from base 1. CDR1 is given as SNHLY and CDR2 as FYNNEI, both from the germline V gene. The TCR beta CDR3 regions were amplified from RNA transcripts. The TCR CDR3 was subjected to a first round of RT-PCR using the HTBI primer set and the Qiagen OneStep RT-PCR kit. The libraries were constructed in a second round of multiplex PCR and then size-selected and purified. Sequencing of the libraries was done on an Illumina HiSeq2000 using paired-end 100 bp reads. In the paper's pipeline: SOAPnuke was used to process the raw data, removing reads that contained adapters or uncalled bases, had a mean Phred below 15, or lacked an exact match to the constant primer or identifier. High-quality paired reads were merged using COPE v1.2.5, and each unique nucleotide sequence was defined as a clonotype. Clonotypes were aligned to IMGT TRBV, TRBD and TRBJ reference segments using MiTCR v1.1. The analysis included only V-J combinations with a frequency above 0.0001, which together covered around 99% of the repertoires. The TCS score was defined as F50 (clonal expansion) divided by E x V (chaos), with BLOSUM62-based TCRdist calculated between CDR3 peptides within each V-J. Welch's t-statistics and random forest reduced around 510 V-J features to 10 to 15, which were used in a naive Bayes classifier (R e1071). Thyroid-blood repertoire similarity was quantified with the Morisita-Horn index. TCRdb itself trimmed the public reads at Q25 with fastp, ran MiXCR and retained productive beta chains. Rows with a matching CDR3 protein are joined into one entry that keeps the most common DNA and genes. The V and J calls and clone size come from TCRdb's table, not from the authors' own analysis. This sample is represented by roughly 570,000 distinct CDR3 sequences; roughly 50% of them were singletons. The top ten constitute 19% of the sample.

This TCR was recovered from an adult woman with Graves' disease, either hyperthyroidism or ophthalmopathy (not recorded which). The sequenced sample consisted of peripheral blood or thyroid tissue (not recorded which). Recombination connected TRBV2 to TRBJ1-1; there is no confident call for the D gene. The CDR3 reads CASSTMTEAFF. The nucleotide sequence is TGTGCCAGCAGCACCATGACTGAAGCTTTCTTT.